Reported below is one T cell receptor (beta chain). No antigen is known for it. This record comes from a study of T-cell reconstitution after alpha-beta-depleted transplantation in children. V was cut by 6 bases and J by 2 bases, with 16 bases left in between. The CDR3 length is 15 residues. Germline V gives CDR1 SQVTM, CDR2 ANQGSEA. Whole-study findings and limits: Surviving recipient T cells and thymic progenitors produced the high day-60 TCRbeta diversity seen in some patients.

Unique molecular identifiers were incorporated into the prepared TCRbeta library. TCRdb used MiXCR to reprocess the PCR reads, holding one entry per CDR3 protein. The table shows almost 250,000 distinct CDR3 sequences, with about 25% occurring only once. The chain uses TRBV29-1 and TRBJ2-2; D not certain. The specimen comprised PBMCs, sampled before TCRalphabeta/CD19-depleted stem cell transplant. This receptor was identified in a girl aged 2 to 10 with Fanconi anemia, due to receive a stem cell transplant. This CDR3 is CSVRYSRQNTGELFF. CDR3 nucleotide sequence: TGCAGCGTCCGATACAGCCGACAAAACACCGGGGAGCTGTTTTTT.